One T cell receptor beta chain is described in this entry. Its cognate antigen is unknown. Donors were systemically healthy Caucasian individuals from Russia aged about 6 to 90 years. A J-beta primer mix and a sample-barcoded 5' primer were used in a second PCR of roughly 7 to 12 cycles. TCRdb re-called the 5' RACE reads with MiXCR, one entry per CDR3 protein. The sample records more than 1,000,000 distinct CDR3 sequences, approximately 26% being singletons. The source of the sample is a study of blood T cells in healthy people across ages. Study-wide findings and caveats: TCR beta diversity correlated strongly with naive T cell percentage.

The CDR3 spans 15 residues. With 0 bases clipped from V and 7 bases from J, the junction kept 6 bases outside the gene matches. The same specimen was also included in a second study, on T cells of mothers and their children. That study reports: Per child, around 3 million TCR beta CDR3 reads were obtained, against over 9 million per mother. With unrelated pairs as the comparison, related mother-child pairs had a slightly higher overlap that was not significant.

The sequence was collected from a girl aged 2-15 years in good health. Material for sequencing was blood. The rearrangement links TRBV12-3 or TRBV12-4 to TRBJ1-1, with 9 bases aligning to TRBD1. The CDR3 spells CASSLASTGGHEAFF. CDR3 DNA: TGTGCCAGCAGTTTAGCGTCCACAGGGGGCCATGAAGCTTTCTTT.